These 31 T cell receptor beta chains were all obtained from the same sample, sequenced in a study of type 1 regulatory T cells. Their antigens are not known. TCRdb re-derived calls from the reads in MiXCR, one entry per CDR3 protein. This sample carries roughly 62,000 distinct CDR3 sequences, around 62% of them seen once, and the ten largest clones take 1.5% to 2%. Sequencing input: cultured non-Tr1 T cells, either the whole culture or a sorted T cell fraction (not recorded which). These receptors were obtained from a human donor in good health.

This clonotype was recorded once. V and J are TRBV3-1 and TRBJ2-7; 11 bases match TRBD2. This CDR3 region has 15 residues. CDR1 is LGHDT, CDR2 YNNKEL, per germline (reference sequence). The ends lost 0 bases at V and 6 bases at J; junction bases unmatched: 4. CDR3 residues: CASSQDLTSGTEQYF. CDR3 nucleotide sequence: TGTGCCAGCAGCCAAGATCTGACTAGCGGGACCGAGCAGTACTTC.

The chain is built from TRBV27 and TRBJ2-7; maybe TRBD1 (6 bases). Germline CDR1 and CDR2: MNHEY and SMNVEV (reference sequence). The ends were cut back, 4 bases at V and 3 bases at J, with 13 bases in the middle. The CDR3 sequence is 14 residues long. CDR3 protein: CASSSRDIHYEQYF. Here the CDR3 DNA reads TGTGCCAGCAGTTCCAGGGACATTCACTACGAGCAGTACTTC.

The V call is TRBV11-2, the J call TRBJ1-4; maybe TRBD1 (5 bases). In germline, CDR1 is SGHAT, CDR2 FQNNGV. V lost 3 bases and J 2 bases, leaving 13 bases between the germline ends. CDR3 length equals 16 residues. The CDR3 DNA follows: TGTGCCAGCAGCTTTGGGACCGCGGGCACTAATGAAAAACTGTTTTTT. It codes for CASSFGTAGTNEKLFF.

The table lists this clonotype with a few counts. This chain uses TRBV7-6 with TRBJ2-7, with no clear D. From germline, CDR1 is SGHVS and CDR2 FNYEAQ. The CDR3 length is 12 residues. V lost 5 bases to trimming and J lost 3 bases, with 8 bases between them. The CDR3 bases are TGTGCCAGCAGCGACGACATCTACGAGCAGTACTTC. Encoded protein: CASSDDIYEQYF.

The chain is built from TRBV20-1 and TRBJ2-7; 11 nucleotides line up with TRBD2. V shed 3 bases and J 7 bases; nucleotides not matched to a gene: 5. The CDR3 length is 13 residues. Germline CDR1 is DFQATT and CDR2 is SNEGSKA (reference sequence). The CDR3 sequence: CSASPGLAEEQYF. In nucleotides, the CDR3 is TGCAGTGCTAGCCCGGGACTAGCGGAAGAGCAGTACTTC.

The chain links TRBV6-2 or TRBV6-3 to TRBJ2-7, with no clear D. The V end lost 7 bases, the J end lost 3 bases, and 16 bases lay between the germline ends. CDR1 and CDR2 from the germline V gene are MNHEY and SVGEGT. The CDR3 has 14 amino acids. CDR3 DNA sequence: TGTGCCAGCAAGTACCGGCCGATAAACTACGAGCAGTACTTC. It codes for CASKYRPINYEQYF.

This chain uses TRBV20-1 with TRBJ2-1; D is perhaps TRBD2 (6 bases). Germline assignment: CDR1 DFQATT and CDR2 SNEGSKA (reference sequence). The CDR3 runs to 14 residues. Between the trimmed V and J ends, which lost 6 bases and 0 bases, there was a span of 12 bases. The CDR3 region is CSAKIADSYNEQFF. In DNA form, the CDR3 reads TGCAGTGCCAAGATAGCGGACTCCTACAATGAGCAGTTCTTC.

The V call is TRBV24-1, the J call TRBJ2-3, with D possibly matching TRBD2 (6 bases). Looked up from germline, CDR1 is KGHDR and CDR2 is SFDVKD. CDR3 length: 17 amino acids. Trimming shortened V by 9 bases and J by 2 bases, and 23 bases separated the two germline ends. The CDR3 nucleotides read TGTGCCACCGGAGATAGCGGCGCCCAATCCTTCACAGATACGCAGTATTTT. Encoded protein: CATGDSGAQSFTDTQYF.

This rearrangement joins TRBV3-1 to TRBJ2-7; the D gene is possibly TRBD1 (5 bases). The CDR3 consists of 12 residues. V lost 0 bases and J 7 bases, leaving 7 bases between the germline ends. Germline CDR1 is LGHDT and CDR2 is YNNKEL (reference sequence). This CDR3 is CASSQEGREQYF. DNA for the CDR3: TGTGCCAGCAGCCAAGAGGGGCGTGAGCAGTACTTC.

This clonotype occurred a few times. V gene TRBV4-1 combines with J gene TRBJ2-2; weak D call: TRBD2 (5 bases). CDR3 length: 13 amino acids. Germline V gene lookup returns CDR1 MGHRA and CDR2 YSYEKL. Trimming shortened V by 0 bases and J by 9 bases, and 8 bases separated the two germline ends. CDR3: CASSQDEGRELFF. As DNA, the CDR3 is TGCGCCAGCAGCCAAGATGAGGGCCGGGAGCTGTTTTTT.

CDR3 sequence (DNA): TGTGCCAGCAGTTTATCGCTTGGGGCTTTGAACACTGAAGCTTTCTTT. Amino acid sequence: CASSLSLGALNTEAFF. This chain links TRBV27 with TRBJ1-1; TRBD1 is a possible D gene (5 bases). This CDR3 comprises 16 residues. Per germline, CDR1 MNHEY and CDR2 SMNVEV (reference sequence). Trimming removed 0 bases at V and 0 bases at J, with 11 bases between.

The chain combines TRBV7-3 with TRBJ2-1; tentative D call: TRBD2 (5 bases). Germline values: CDR1 SGHTA, CDR2 FQGTGA. Trimming took 5 bases from V and 7 from J, leaving 15 bases between them. The CDR3 has 14 residues. CDR3 DNA: TGTGCCAGCAGCAACACGGCAGAGGGAAATGAGCAGTTCTTC. This sequence encodes CASSNTAEGNEQFF.

This chain joins TRBV11-2 and TRBJ1-1; D not certain. The germline CDR1 and CDR2 sequences are SGHAT and FQNNGV. The V end lost 0 bases, the J end lost 8 bases, and 10 bases lay between the germline ends. The CDR3 contains 13 residues. CDR3 DNA sequence: TGTGCCAGCAGCTTAGATGACCGTCGGGAAGCTTTCTTT. Translated: CASSLDDRREAFF.

The gene calls are TRBV24-1 and TRBJ2-5, with 13 bases matching TRBD2. The CDR3 is 19 amino acids. Germline CDR1 reads KGHDR; CDR2 reads SFDVKD. With 1 base clipped from V and 0 bases from J, the junction kept 7 bases outside the gene matches. CDR3 residues: CATSDLGLAGASDQETQYF. Here the CDR3 DNA reads TGTGCCACCAGTGATTTAGGACTAGCGGGAGCATCAGACCAAGAGACCCAGTACTTC.

This clonotype appeared a few times. This chain joins TRBV20-1 and TRBJ2-1, with unresolved D. Trimming took 0 bases from V and 7 from J, leaving 13 bases between them. There are 14 residues in the CDR3. CDR1 is DFQATT and CDR2 is SNEGSKA in the germline V gene (reference sequence). This CDR3 is CSARDPVVQNEQFF. The CDR3 DNA reads TGCAGTGCTAGAGATCCGGTTGTCCAGAATGAGCAGTTCTTC.

The chain couples TRBV12-3 or TRBV12-4 to TRBJ2-1, with a weak D call TRBD2 (6 bases). Trimming pared 5 bases from V and 5 bases from J, leaving 16 bases between. CDR3 size: 15 residues. The chain's CDR3 is CASSLGSARHNEQFF. The CDR3 DNA is TGTGCCAGCAGTCTCGGGAGTGCTCGTCACAATGAGCAGTTCTTC.

The CDR3 DNA sequence: TGTGCCAGCAGTGAATATGGGGTCTACGAGCAGTACTTC. Its protein is CASSEYGVYEQYF. The rearrangement links TRBV6-1 to TRBJ2-7; D not resolved. V was clipped by 2 bases and J by 3 bases, with 8 bases between them. This CDR3 contains 13 residues. Germline values: CDR1 MNHNS, CDR2 SASEGT.

The chain is built from TRBV10-1 and TRBJ2-2; 10 bases are a match to TRBD2. The V gene end was trimmed by 6 bases and the J gene end by 1 base; junction bases not matched to a gene: 8. CDR3 size: 17 residues. Germline V gene data show CDR1 as WNHNN and CDR2 as SYGVQD (reference sequence). DNA for the CDR3: TGCGCCAGCAGCGACCCTAGCGGGAGCGGGAACACCGGGGAGCTGTTTTTT. Protein product: CASSDPSGSGNTGELFF.

By share, this clonotype ranks as medium-sized. The DNA for the CDR3 is TGTGCCAGCAGCTTTGGGGACTCGAGGACTGAAGCTTTCTTT. Its protein product is CASSFGDSRTEAFF. The rearrangement uses TRBV7-9 and TRBJ1-1, with a weak D call TRBD1 (5 bases). The length of the CDR3 is 14 residues. The ends were cut back, 3 bases at V and 5 bases at J, with 13 bases in the middle. Germline CDR1 SEHNR, CDR2 FQNEAQ (reference sequence).

This sequence joins TRBV29-1 and TRBJ1-1; 7 bases fit TRBD1. After removal of 0 bases from V and 7 bases from J, the junction contained 11 bases not matched to a gene. The V gene's germline CDR1 is SQVTM and CDR2 ANQGSEA. This CDR3 spans 15 amino acids. CDR3 nucleotides: TGCAGCGTTGAAGACCATCTACAGGGGACGGATGAAGCTTTCTTT. It is translated as CSVEDHLQGTDEAFF.

CDR3 in amino acids: CASSLAEGGTEAFF. For the CDR3, the DNA is TGTGCCAGCAGCCTAGCCGAAGGGGGGACTGAAGCTTTCTTT. The J gene is TRBJ1-1, the V gene TRBV3-1; D may be TRBD1 (6 bases). CDR3 length equals 14 residues. Trimming removed 4 bases from V and 5 bases from J, with 14 bases in between. The germline V gene has CDR1 LGHDT and CDR2 YNNKEL (reference sequence).

The V call is TRBV30, the J call TRBJ2-2; weak D call: TRBD1 (6 bases). The V gene lost 2 bases and the J gene lost 5 bases, with 12 bases spanning the gap. CDR3 length: 14 residues. Germline V gene lookup returns CDR1 GTSNPN and CDR2 SVGIG (reference sequence). The CDR3 region is CAWSKDRFTGELFF. The CDR3 DNA reads TGTGCCTGGAGTAAAGACAGGTTTACCGGGGAGCTGTTTTTT.

The chain links TRBV20-1 to TRBJ2-3; D is unresolved. V shed 0 bases and J shed 6 bases, with 7 bases lying between them. The CDR3 covers 12 residues. The germline CDR1 and CDR2 sequences are DFQATT and SNEGSKA (reference sequence). The CDR3 loop is CSARDQSDTQYF. CDR3 coding DNA: TGCAGTGCTAGAGACCAAAGTGATACGCAGTATTTT.

This rearrangement joins TRBV18 to TRBJ2-1, with D unclear. V shed 1 base and J shed 8 bases, with 15 bases lying between them. The CDR3 consists of 15 residues. CDR1 and CDR2 (germline): KGHSH, LQKENI. In nucleotides, the CDR3 is TGTGCCAGCTCACCACTTGCGGAGAATGGGCATGAGCAGTTCTTC. Its protein product is CASSPLAENGHEQFF.

This chain links TRBV10-2 with TRBJ2-2; 8 bases match TRBD2. V lost 6 bases, J lost 3 bases, and 6 bases stayed unmatched. This CDR3 contains 15 residues. Germline assignment: CDR1 WSHSY and CDR2 SAAADI. The CDR3 sequence is CASRAGTRDTGELFF. CDR3 DNA: TGCGCCAGCAGGGCCGGGACTAGAGACACCGGGGAGCTGTTTTTT.

The CDR3 protein is CATSDPTRGEVNEQFF. The CDR3 DNA is TGTGCCACCAGTGACCCTACTAGGGGAGAGGTCAATGAGCAGTTCTTC. The chain is built from TRBV24-1 and TRBJ2-1; the D call may be TRBD1 or TRBD2 (5 bases each). CDR3 length: 16 amino acids. From germline, CDR1 is KGHDR and CDR2 SFDVKD. The V and J ends lost 4 bases and 6 bases respectively, with 18 bases between them.

The chain combines TRBV18 with TRBJ1-4; 7 bases match TRBD1. The germline CDR1 and CDR2 sequences are KGHSH and LQKENI. The J segment lost 4 bases and the V segment lost 2 bases, leaving 1 base of the junction unmatched. CDR3 size: 14 residues. CDR3 coding DNA: TGTGCCAGCTCACCAGGGACAGATAATGAAAAACTGTTTTTT. Translating gives CASSPGTDNEKLFF.

The chain uses TRBV4-2 and TRBJ1-2; TRBD1 is a possible D gene (5 bases). The CDR3 is 18 amino acids. Trimming removed 1 base at V and 7 bases at J, with 25 bases between. CDR1 is LGHNA, CDR2 YNFKEQ, per germline. The CDR3 DNA follows: TGTGCCAGCAGCCAAGTCTCGTGGGGGGGAGAGGGCACCGTTGGCTACACCTTC. This codes for CASSQVSWGGEGTVGYTF.

This clonotype was seen only once. CDR3 nucleotide sequence: TGCGCCAGCAGCCAGGGACAGACTATGAACACTGAAGCTTTCTTT. As protein: CASSQGQTMNTEAFF. This sequence joins TRBV4-1 and TRBJ1-1, with 7 bases identical to TRBD1. Per germline, CDR1 MGHRA and CDR2 YSYEKL. The CDR3 length is 15 residues. Trimming removed 3 bases from V and 0 bases from J; junction bases left unmatched: 4.

In DNA form, the CDR3 reads TGCGCCAGCAGCCAGGGGACCGCTAATTCTGGGGCCAACGTCCTGACTTTC. Residues: CASSQGTANSGANVLTF. The V gene is TRBV4-1, the J gene TRBJ2-6; D possibly uses TRBD1 or TRBD2 (5 bases each). V was clipped by 3 bases and J by 1 base, with 13 bases between them. Germline lookup yields CDR1 MGHRA and CDR2 YSYEKL. The CDR3 is 17 residues long.

This clonotype has just one count. This chain joins TRBV20-1 and TRBJ1-4; unclear D gene. Trimming shortened V by 2 bases and J by 3 bases, and 4 bases separated the two germline ends. The CDR3 consists of 12 residues. Germline V gene lookup returns CDR1 DFQATT and CDR2 SNEGSKA (reference sequence). Written as DNA, the CDR3 is TGCAGTGCTAGAACTCCTAATGAAAAACTGTTTTTT. Protein: CSARTPNEKLFF.